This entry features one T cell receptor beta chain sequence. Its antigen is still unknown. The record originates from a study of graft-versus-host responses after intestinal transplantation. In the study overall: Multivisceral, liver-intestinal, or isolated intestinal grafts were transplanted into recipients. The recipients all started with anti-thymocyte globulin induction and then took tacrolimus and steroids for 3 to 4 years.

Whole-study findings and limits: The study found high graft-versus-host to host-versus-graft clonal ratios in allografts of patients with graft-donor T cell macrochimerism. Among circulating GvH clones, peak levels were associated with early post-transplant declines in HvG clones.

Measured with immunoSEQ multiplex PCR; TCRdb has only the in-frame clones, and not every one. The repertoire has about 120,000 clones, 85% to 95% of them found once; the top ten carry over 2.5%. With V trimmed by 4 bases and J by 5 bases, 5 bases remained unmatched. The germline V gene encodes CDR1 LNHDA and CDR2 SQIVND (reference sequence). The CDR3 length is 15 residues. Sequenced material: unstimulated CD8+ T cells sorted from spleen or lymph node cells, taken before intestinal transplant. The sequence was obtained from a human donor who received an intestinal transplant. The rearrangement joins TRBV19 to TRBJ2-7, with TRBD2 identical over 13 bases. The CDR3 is CASSKGTSGNDEQYF. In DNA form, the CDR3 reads TGTGCCAGTAGTAAGGGGACTAGCGGGAACGACGAGCAGTACTTC.